What follows describes a single T cell receptor (beta chain). Its target is not known. This specimen belongs to a study of cytomegalovirus exposure and HLA in healthy donors. In the study overall: The 120 or so validation repertoires used a platform that matched the one used for the 600 to 700 first-cohort repertoires, as a later analysis reported.

V lost 4 bases, J lost 3 bases, and 7 bases stayed unmatched. This CDR3 is built from 16 residues. Germline CDR1 is LGHNA and CDR2 is YSLEER. Findings of the study overall: The tendency of first-cohort TCR clusters to co-occur in the roughly 120 validation repertoires was identified by a subsequent analysis. High specificity and sensitivity for cytomegalovirus status were reported for the classifier. Researchers counted roughly 150 TCR beta chains as cytomegalovirus-associated.

Sequencing used immunoSEQ multiplex PCR; TCRdb keeps in-frame clones, though not all of them. In the table there are about 120,000 clones, about 85% of which are singletons. The chain recombines TRBV4-3 with TRBJ2-3, with TRBD1 matching over 10 bases. This clonotype originated in a woman aged 25 to 39 in good health and CMV-seronegative. Sequenced sample: PBMCs. As DNA, the CDR3 is TGCGCCAGCAGCCCGGGACAGGGGTTCGGGACAGATACGCAGTATTTT. Amino acids: CASSPGQGFGTDTQYF.